These 23 T cell receptor beta chains share one sample of origin, sequenced in a study of Ad26.COV2.S vaccination and SARS-CoV-2 variants (dated by TCRdb to about 2021). The sample's treatment or condition label is to be understood as: some 20 received Ad26.COV2.S at low or high dose, single or two shots; roughly five received placebo; per-sample allocation not given. For vaccine and placebo recipients, repertoires were sequenced using samples collected on day 63 after the first injection. The protocol used for the library was the immunoSEQ multiplex PCR assay. The table comes from immuneACCESS by way of TCRdb, which keeps in-frame sequences with V and J called. Part of the clones is missing from these tables; in studies checked, under half for an unresolved V gene and the rest for unknown reasons. This sample lists about 350,000 clones; approximately 86% were detected once. The ten most abundant clones make up roughly a tenth of the sample.

This specimen was peripheral blood, taken in a trial of Ad26.COV2.S vaccine versus placebo. The receptor set was obtained from a person between 18 and 65 years old who received the Ad26.COV2.S COVID-19 vaccine or a placebo.

The rearrangement links TRBV7-9 to TRBJ2-1, with 7 nucleotides matching TRBD2. Germline trimming cut 2 bases from V and 0 bases from J; bases unmatched to any gene: 4. The CDR3 runs to 16 residues. Germline-derived CDR1 and CDR2 are SEHNR and FQNEAQ (reference sequence). For the CDR3, the DNA is TGTGCCAGCAGCTTATCGGGAGGCCTCTCCTACAATGAGCAGTTCTTC. This codes for CASSLSGGLSYNEQFF.

This chain joins TRBV4-1 and TRBJ2-3; TRBD2 matches at 10 bases. The germline CDR1 and CDR2 sequences are MGHRA and YSYEKL. The CDR3 loop spans 15 amino acids. V gave up 2 bases and J gave up 2 bases; unmatched junction bases: 1. This CDR3 is CASSQSGGDTDTQYF. CDR3 DNA sequence: TGCGCCAGCAGCCAAAGCGGGGGGGACACAGATACGCAGTATTTT.

The V gene is TRBV12-3 or TRBV12-4, the J gene TRBJ1-2; 9 bases map to TRBD1. Unmatched junction bases numbered 6, after V lost 5 bases and J lost 8 bases. The CDR3 is 13 residues long. CDR3 in amino acids: CASSLDRGYGYTF. CDR3 DNA: TGTGCCAGCAGTCTTGACAGGGGGTACGGCTACACCTTC.

This clone showed up just a few times. The genes are TRBV3-1 (or the pseudogene TRBV3-2) and TRBJ2-5; the D call may be TRBD1 or TRBD2 (5 bases each). Trimming left V 4 bases short and J 4 bases short, with 19 bases between. Germline CDR1 LGHDT, CDR2 YNNKEL (reference sequence). CDR3 size: 16 residues. CDR3 sequence: CASSPTSTAVVETQYF. The CDR3 DNA reads as TGTGCCAGCAGCCCTACATCGACAGCGGTGGTAGAGACCCAGTACTTC.

This clone was seen once. This sequence joins TRBV5-1 and TRBJ2-3, with D unclear. CDR1 is SGHRS and CDR2 is YFSETQ in the germline V gene. The ends were cut back, 2 bases at V and 1 base at J, with 8 bases in the middle. The CDR3 is 14 amino acids. For the CDR3, the DNA is TGCGCCAGCAGCTTCCAAAGCGGCACAGATACGCAGTATTTT. The encoded protein is CASSFQSGTDTQYF.

The chain employs TRBV4-1 and TRBJ2-1; 12 nucleotides line up with TRBD2. Trimming cost V 1 base and J 7 bases; bases outside gene matches: 2. Germline CDR1 is MGHRA and CDR2 is YSYEKL. The CDR3 totals 15 residues. CDR3 protein: CASSQGLAGGNEQFF. In DNA form, the CDR3 reads TGCGCCAGCAGCCAAGGTCTAGCGGGGGGGAATGAGCAGTTCTTC.

This sequence joins TRBV7-2 and TRBJ2-7; weak D call: TRBD1 (6 bases). V was trimmed by 5 bases and J by 6 bases, leaving 14 bases between them. The CDR3 contains 13 residues. From germline, CDR1 is SGHTA and CDR2 FQGNSA. The CDR3 DNA reads TGTGCCAGCAGCCTCAAACAGGGACGCGAGCAGTACTTC. The encoded protein is CASSLKQGREQYF.

This chain connects TRBV21-1 to TRBJ1-4. TRBV21-1 is a known pseudogene. This CDR3 has 18 residues. CDR3 in DNA: TGTGCCAGCAGCAAAGAGCGGGGGAGTCGGCCAACTAATGAAAAACTGTTTTTT. This encodes CASSKERGSRPTNEKLFF.

This chain uses TRBV2 with TRBJ2-7, with D maybe TRBD2 (6 bases). This CDR3 comprises 17 residues. Trimming took 0 bases from V and 3 from J, leaving 18 bases between them. In germline, CDR1 is SNHLY, CDR2 FYNNEI. The CDR3 loop reads CASSEALMGTFIYEQYF. The CDR3 region has the DNA TGTGCCAGCAGTGAAGCTTTGATGGGGACTTTCATCTACGAGCAGTACTTC.

The chain carries TRBV2 and TRBJ2-2, with TRBD2 matching over 7 bases. V lost 4 bases and J lost 5; bases outside the gene matches: 7. The CDR3 covers 15 residues. Germline CDR1 reads SNHLY; CDR2 reads FYNNEI. CDR3 nucleotide sequence: TGTGCCAGCAGTGGGGCGGGAGCAGGTACCGGGGAGCTGTTTTTT. It specifies CASSGAGAGTGELFF.

This sequence joins TRBV2 and TRBJ1-1; D is ambiguous. This CDR3 comprises 13 residues. Germline V gene data show CDR1 as SNHLY and CDR2 as FYNNEI. Deletions cut 4 bases from V and 3 bases from J, with 9 bases between. The CDR3 DNA sequence: TGTGCCAGCAGTGTAGAAAGTTACACTGAAGCTTTCTTT. This translates into CASSVESYTEAFF. The variable domain in full, with the rest retrieved from reference TRBV2 and TRBJ1-1, is EPEVTQTPSHQVTQMGQEVILRCVPISNHLYFYWYRQILGQKVEFLVSFYNNEISEKSEIFDDQFSVERPDGSNFTLKIRSTKLEDSAMYFCASSVESYTEAFFGQGTRLTVV.

The V and J genes are TRBV27 and TRBJ1-2, with D unclear. In germline, CDR1 is MNHEY, CDR2 SMNVEV (reference sequence). The V end was cut by 6 bases, the J end by 0 bases, with 14 bases between. This CDR3 is 15 amino acids long. This CDR3 reads CASREVGRANYGYTF. CDR3 sequence (DNA): TGTGCCAGCAGAGAAGTTGGTAGGGCTAACTATGGCTACACCTTC.

J is TRBJ1-6 and V is TRBV7-6, with D unclear. V was shortened by 2 bases and J by 6 bases, with 17 bases between the two germline ends. CDR1 SGHVS and CDR2 FNYEAQ come from the germline V gene. The CDR3 spans 17 residues. The CDR3 sequence is CASSLSPAIKLNSPLHF. The CDR3 region has the DNA TGTGCCAGCAGCTTATCACCGGCTATTAAACTTAATTCACCCCTCCACTTT.

V is TRBV28 and J is TRBJ1-1; D not certain. V was cut by 3 bases and J by 3 bases, with 17 bases left in between. The CDR3 totals 16 residues. The germline CDR1 and CDR2 sequences are MDHEN and SYDVKM. CDR3 residues: CASSFLNSRKDTEAFF. In nucleotides, the CDR3 is TGTGCCAGCAGTTTCCTAAATAGCAGGAAAGACACTGAAGCTTTCTTT.

This clone has a single count. The chain has TRBV30 and TRBJ1-5; 7 bases line up with TRBD1. V shed 0 bases, J shed 15 bases, and the junction held 14 bases outside the gene matches. Looked up from germline, CDR1 is GTSNPN and CDR2 is SVGIG (reference sequence). The CDR3 spans 14 residues. The CDR3 DNA follows: TGTGCCTGGAGTGTTAGAGGGGGCTGGGCACGTCTGCATTTT. It translates to CAWSVRGGWARLHF.

V is TRBV27 and J is TRBJ1-4, with 7 bases matching TRBD1. The CDR3 extends over 15 amino acids. The junction had 5 bases not matched to a gene; V was cut back by 1 base and J by 6 bases. Per germline, CDR1 MNHEY and CDR2 SMNVEV (reference sequence). CDR3 region: CASSLLGDRHEKLFF. The CDR3 region has the DNA TGTGCCAGCAGTTTATTAGGGGACAGACATGAAAAACTGTTTTTT.

The gene calls are TRBV5-4 and TRBJ2-1; a possible D gene is TRBD2 (6 bases). V was pared by 4 bases and J by 4 bases, with 15 bases between. There are 15 residues in the CDR3. CDR1 and CDR2 (germline): SGHNT, YYREEE (reference sequence). The CDR3 region has the DNA TGTGCCAGCAGCGTCGATTCCGGGACTTACAATGAGCAGTTCTTC. As protein: CASSVDSGTYNEQFF. Full variable domain (missing parts from reference TRBV5-4 and TRBJ2-1): ETGVTQSPTHLIKTRGQQVTLRCSSQSGHNTVSWYQQALGQGPQFIFQYYREEENGRGNFPPRFSGLQFPNYSSELNVNALELDDSALYLCASSVDSGTYNEQFFGPGTRLTVL.

J is TRBJ1-1 and V is TRBV5-1, with 11 bases lining up with TRBD1. With 5 bases clipped from V and 4 bases from J, the junction kept 10 bases outside the gene matches. CDR1 is SGHRS and CDR2 is YFSETQ in the germline V gene. This CDR3 region has 16 residues. This CDR3 reads CASRPTSGTGGTEAFF. The CDR3 region has the DNA TGCGCCAGCAGACCAACTTCCGGGACAGGGGGCACTGAAGCTTTCTTT. Using reference TRBV5-1 and TRBJ1-1 for the parts outside the CDR3, the full variable domain is KAGVTQTPRYLIKTRGQQVTLSCSPISGHRSVSWYQQTPGQGLQFLFEYFSETQRNKGNFPGRFSGRQFSNSRSEMNVSTLELGDSALYLCASRPTSGTGGTEAFFGQGTRLTVV.

The J gene is TRBJ1-1, the V gene TRBV6-2 or TRBV6-3; TRBD1 is a possible D gene (6 bases). This CDR3 is built from 14 residues. Germline V gives CDR1 MNHEY, CDR2 SVGEGT. V was shortened by 0 bases and J by 10 bases, with 15 bases between the two germline ends. CDR3 sequence: CASSYSPQGTGAFF. DNA of the CDR3: TGTGCCAGCAGTTACTCTCCCCAGGGGACGGGAGCTTTCTTT.

CDR3 sequence (DNA): TGTGCCAGCAGCGGGACAGGTTACTATGGCTACACCTTC. It specifies CASSGTGYYGYTF. The chain uses TRBV5-8 and TRBJ1-2; the match to TRBD1 covers 8 bases. J was trimmed by 3 bases and V by 4 bases; bases with no gene match: 2. The CDR3 has 13 amino acids. The germline CDR1 and CDR2 sequences are SGHTS and YDEGEE.

The chain has TRBV6-2 or TRBV6-3 and TRBJ2-7; TRBD1 or TRBD2 may be the D gene (6 bases each). V shed 2 bases and J shed 3 bases, with 17 bases lying between them. Looked up from germline, CDR1 is MNHEY and CDR2 is SVGEGT. The CDR3 extends over 16 amino acids. The CDR3 DNA reads as TGTGCCAGCAGTTACACCGAGGGGGGTACTCTCTACGAGCAGTACTTC. Translating it yields CASSYTEGGTLYEQYF.

The chain combines TRBV7-9 with TRBJ2-2; D call uncertain. In germline, CDR1 is SEHNR, CDR2 FQNEAQ (reference sequence). The V gene lost 2 bases and the J gene lost 6 bases, with 10 bases spanning the gap. The CDR3 is 14 amino acids. The DNA for the CDR3 is TGTGCCAGCAGCTTACTTGATTGGCCCGGGGAGCTGTTTTTT. Translating it yields CASSLLDWPGELFF. The whole variable domain, filled in from reference TRBV7-9 and TRBJ2-2, reads DTGVSQNPRHKITKRGQNVTFRCDPISEHNRLYWYRQTLGQGPEFLTYFQNEAQLEKSRLLSDRFSAERPKGSFSTLEIQRTEQGDSAMYLCASSLLDWPGELFFGEGSRLTVL.

This chain joins TRBV30 and TRBJ2-2, with 8 positions matching TRBD2. With 4 bases clipped from V and 4 bases from J, the junction kept 8 bases outside the gene matches. This CDR3 comprises 15 residues. Germline CDR1 reads GTSNPN; CDR2 reads SVGIG (reference sequence). DNA for the CDR3: TGTGCCTGGAAAGGCCGGGGGGGTGGCACCGGGGAGCTGTTTTTT. This gives the protein CAWKGRGGGTGELFF.